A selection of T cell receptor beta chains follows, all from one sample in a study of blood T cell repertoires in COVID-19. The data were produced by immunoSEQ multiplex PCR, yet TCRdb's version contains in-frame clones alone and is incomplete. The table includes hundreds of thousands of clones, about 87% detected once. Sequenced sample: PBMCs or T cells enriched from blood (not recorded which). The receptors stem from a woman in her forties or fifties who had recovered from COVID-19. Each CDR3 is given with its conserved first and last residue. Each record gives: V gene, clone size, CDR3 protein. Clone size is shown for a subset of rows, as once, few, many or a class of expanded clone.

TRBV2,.,CASRRGANGNTIYF
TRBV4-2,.,CASSQGFEDPVKLFF
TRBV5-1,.,CASSPTGENYGYTF
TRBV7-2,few,CASSPAPGYEQYF
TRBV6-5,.,CASKDLEQVSYEQYF
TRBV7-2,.,CASSPGINTEAFF
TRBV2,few,CASTLFLYNEQFF
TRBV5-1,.,CASSLGQGASNEQFF
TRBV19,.,CASSMVRSGRLESDEQFF
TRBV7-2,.,CASSSLATRVSYEQYF
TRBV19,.,CASTPSTLTRGEQYF
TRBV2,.,CASIALGGYEQYF
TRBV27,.,CASSPTTKRPQYF
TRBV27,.,CASSLIQTMGTDTQYF
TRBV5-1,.,CASSLAGERNNEQFF
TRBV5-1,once,CASSLGTGLETQYF
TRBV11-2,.,CASSYLLTSTDTQYF
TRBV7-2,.,CASSLVSSTVNTEAFF
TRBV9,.,CASSRIAGDDEQYF
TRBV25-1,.,CASSLEGTNSYEQYF
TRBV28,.,CASTQDWSRTFF
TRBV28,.,CASSRSLSYEQYF
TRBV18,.,CASSPPTRQNTEAFF
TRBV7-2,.,CASSSPGLTSNEQFF
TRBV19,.,CASSPSRASNEKLFF
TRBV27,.,CASSPTRGVEAFF
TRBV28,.,CASRGGGGYTF
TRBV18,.,CASSASIAGLAGDYEQYF